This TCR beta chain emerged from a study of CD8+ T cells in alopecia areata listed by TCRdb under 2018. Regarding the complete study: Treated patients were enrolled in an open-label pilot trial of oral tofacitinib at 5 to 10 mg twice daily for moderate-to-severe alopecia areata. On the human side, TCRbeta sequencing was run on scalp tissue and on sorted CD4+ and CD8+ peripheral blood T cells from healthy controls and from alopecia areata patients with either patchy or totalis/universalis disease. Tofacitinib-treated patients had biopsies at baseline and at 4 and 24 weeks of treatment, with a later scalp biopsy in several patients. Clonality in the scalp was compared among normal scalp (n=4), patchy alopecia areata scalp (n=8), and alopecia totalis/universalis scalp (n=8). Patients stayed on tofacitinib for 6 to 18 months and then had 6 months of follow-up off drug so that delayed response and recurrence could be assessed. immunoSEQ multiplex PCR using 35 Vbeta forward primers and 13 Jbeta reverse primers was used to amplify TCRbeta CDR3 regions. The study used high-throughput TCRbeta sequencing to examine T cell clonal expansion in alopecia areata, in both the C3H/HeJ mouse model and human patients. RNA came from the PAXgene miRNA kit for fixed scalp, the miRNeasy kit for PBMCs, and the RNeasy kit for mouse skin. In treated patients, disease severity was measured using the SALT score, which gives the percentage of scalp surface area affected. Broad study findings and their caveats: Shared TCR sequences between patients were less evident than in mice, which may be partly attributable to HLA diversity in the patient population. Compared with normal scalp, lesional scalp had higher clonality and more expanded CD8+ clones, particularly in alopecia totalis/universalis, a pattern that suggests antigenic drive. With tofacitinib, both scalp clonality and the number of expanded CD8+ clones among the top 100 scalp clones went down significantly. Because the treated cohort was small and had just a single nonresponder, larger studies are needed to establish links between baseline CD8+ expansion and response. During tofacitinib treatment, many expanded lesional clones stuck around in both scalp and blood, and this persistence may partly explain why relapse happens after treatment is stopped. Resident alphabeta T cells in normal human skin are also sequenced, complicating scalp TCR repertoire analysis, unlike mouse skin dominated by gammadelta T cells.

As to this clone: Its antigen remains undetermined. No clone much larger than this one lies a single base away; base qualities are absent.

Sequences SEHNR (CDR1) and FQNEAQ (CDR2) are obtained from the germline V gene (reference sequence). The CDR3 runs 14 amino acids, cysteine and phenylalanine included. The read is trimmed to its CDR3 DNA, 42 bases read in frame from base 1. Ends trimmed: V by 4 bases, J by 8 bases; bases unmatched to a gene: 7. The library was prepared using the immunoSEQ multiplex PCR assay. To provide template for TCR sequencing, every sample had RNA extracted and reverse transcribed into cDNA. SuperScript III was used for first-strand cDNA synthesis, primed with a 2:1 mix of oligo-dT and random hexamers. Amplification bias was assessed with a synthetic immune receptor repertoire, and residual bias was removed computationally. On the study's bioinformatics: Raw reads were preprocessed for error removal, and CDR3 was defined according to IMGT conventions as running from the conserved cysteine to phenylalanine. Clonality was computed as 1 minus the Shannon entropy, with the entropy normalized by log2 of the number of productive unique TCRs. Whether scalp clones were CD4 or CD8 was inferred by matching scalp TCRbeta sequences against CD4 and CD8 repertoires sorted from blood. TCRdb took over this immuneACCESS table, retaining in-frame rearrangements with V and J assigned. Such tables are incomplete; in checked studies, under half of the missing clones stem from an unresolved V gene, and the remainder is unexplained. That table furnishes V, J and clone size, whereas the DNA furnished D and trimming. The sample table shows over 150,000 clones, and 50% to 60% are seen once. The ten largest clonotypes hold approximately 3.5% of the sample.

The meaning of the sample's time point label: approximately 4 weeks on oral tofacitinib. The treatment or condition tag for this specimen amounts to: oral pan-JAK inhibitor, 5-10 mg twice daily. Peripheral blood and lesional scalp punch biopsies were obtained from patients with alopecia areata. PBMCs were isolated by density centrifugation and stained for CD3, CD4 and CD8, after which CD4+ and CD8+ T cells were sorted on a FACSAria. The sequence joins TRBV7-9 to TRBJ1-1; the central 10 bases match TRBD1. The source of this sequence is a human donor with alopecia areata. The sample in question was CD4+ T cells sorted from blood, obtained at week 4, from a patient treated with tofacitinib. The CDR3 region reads CASSSRGTGEEAFF. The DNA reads TGTGCCAGCAGCTCGAGGGGGACAGGGGAAGAAGCTTTCTTT.